This entry lists 29 T cell receptor beta chains sequenced from one sample in a study of T-cell reconstitution after alpha-beta-depleted transplantation in children. Unique molecular identifiers were built into the TCRbeta library. Via MiXCR, TCRdb re-called the PCR reads, giving one row per CDR3 protein. The sample shows some 440,000 distinct CDR3 sequences, under 20% of them seen only once. The input for sequencing was PBMCs, mostly from graft donor cells, taken 360 days after TCRalphabeta/CD19-depleted stem cell transplant. The receptors come from a boy under two years old who had a stem cell transplant for Wiskott-Aldrich syndrome, so the T cells may come from the graft donor.

This clonotype was seen a handful of times. The chain combines TRBV5-1 with TRBJ2-5; TRBD1 aligns across 11 bases. This CDR3 is 16 amino acids long. J lost 4 bases, V lost 3 bases, and 8 bases had no gene match. CDR1 SGHRS and CDR2 YFSETQ come from the germline V gene. The CDR3 sequence: CASSSRTGGFIETQYF. In DNA form, the CDR3 reads TGCGCCAGCAGCTCCCGGACAGGGGGCTTTATAGAGACCCAGTACTTC.

V usage is TRBV12-3 or TRBV12-4 and J usage is TRBJ2-4, with D maybe TRBD2 (6 bases). CDR3 length equals 16 residues. The germline V and J ends were trimmed by 3 bases and 0 bases, with 12 bases remaining between them. The CDR3 is CASSFRRGLAKNIQYF. CDR3 DNA sequence: TGTGCCAGCAGTTTTCGTCGGGGGTTAGCCAAAAACATTCAGTACTTC.

This clonotype was recorded a few times. V usage is TRBV6-5 and J usage is TRBJ2-5; TRBD1 matches at 8 bases. Germline V lookup: CDR1 MNHEY, CDR2 SVGAGI. V shed 5 bases, J shed 5 bases, and the junction held 10 bases outside the gene matches. The length of the CDR3 is 15 residues. The CDR3 protein is CASSPGQGREETQYF. CDR3 nucleotides: TGTGCCAGCAGTCCTGGACAGGGCCGGGAGGAGACCCAGTACTTC.

This clonotype was counted between two and nine times. The chain has TRBV7-8 and TRBJ2-7, with a tentative D call TRBD1 (5 bases). There are 13 residues in the CDR3. Trimming took off 6 bases at V and 4 bases at J, with 13 bases between the two ends. The V gene's germline CDR1 is SGHVS and CDR2 FQNEAQ. As DNA, the CDR3 is TGTGCCAGCAGGGACGACAGATCTTACGAGCAGTACTTC. It specifies CASRDDRSYEQYF. Together with reference TRBV7-8 and TRBJ2-7, the CDR3 gives the full variable domain: GAGVSQSPRYKVAKRGQDVALRCDPISGHVSLFWYQQALGQGPEFLTYFQNEAQLDKSGLPSDRFFAERPEGSVSTLKIQRTQQEDSAVYLCASRDDRSYEQYFGPGTRLTVT.

In this sample, this clonotype turned up a few times. CDR3 residues: CSAWNVGAEQYF. DNA for the CDR3: TGCAGCGCCTGGAATGTGGGAGCCGAGCAGTACTTC. The chain recombines TRBV29-1 with TRBJ2-7, with D possibly matching TRBD2 (5 bases). Germline CDR1 reads SQVTM; CDR2 reads ANQGSEA. Trimming cost V 7 bases and J 6 bases, with 16 bases left between them. CDR3 length equals 12 residues.

This clonotype was detected a few times. Here the CDR3 reads CASSGWDLNIQYF. The CDR3 DNA reads TGTGCCAGCAGCGGATGGGACTTAAACATTCAGTACTTC. The V gene is TRBV7-9, the J gene TRBJ2-4, with a weak D call TRBD2 (6 bases). This CDR3 is 13 amino acids long. Trimming cost V 5 bases and J 6 bases, with 11 bases left between them. Germline V gene data show CDR1 as SEHNR and CDR2 as FQNEAQ (reference sequence).

This clonotype turned up a few times. This chain links TRBV5-1 with TRBJ1-1, with D hard to call. V lost 3 bases, J lost 3 bases, and 12 bases lay in between. Germline V gene sequence: CDR1 SGHRS, CDR2 YFSETQ. The CDR3 covers 14 residues. CDR3: CASSSFISDTEAFF. The CDR3 bases are TGCGCCAGCAGCTCGTTTATTTCGGACACTGAAGCTTTCTTT. Full variable domain (remainder filled in from reference TRBV5-1 and TRBJ1-1): KAGVTQTPRYLIKTRGQQVTLSCSPISGHRSVSWYQQTPGQGLQFLFEYFSETQRNKGNFPGRFSGRQFSNSRSEMNVSTLELGDSALYLCASSSFISDTEAFFGQGTRLTVV.

V and J are TRBV20-1 and TRBJ2-3, with 8 bases lining up with TRBD2. The CDR3 length is 14 residues. In germline, CDR1 is DFQATT, CDR2 SNEGSKA (reference sequence). V gave up 5 bases and J gave up 2 bases; unmatched junction bases: 6. The CDR3 nucleotides are TGCAGTGCTGGACTAGCAGGGCCCACAGATACGCAGTATTTT. It is translated as CSAGLAGPTDTQYF.

This clonotype was recorded a few times. V is TRBV5-1 and J is TRBJ2-5, with TRBD1 identical over 8 bases. CDR3 size: 16 residues. Losses at the gene ends were 4 bases for V and 1 base for J; bases not matched to a gene: 9. Looked up from germline, CDR1 is SGHRS and CDR2 is YFSETQ. Here the CDR3 reads CASSLWTGTSQETQYF. The CDR3 DNA reads as TGCGCCAGCAGCCTTTGGACAGGGACCTCCCAAGAGACCCAGTACTTC.

V gene TRBV7-9 combines with J gene TRBJ2-6; D gene ambiguous. V was shortened by 1 base and J by 3 bases, with 10 bases between the two germline ends. Looked up from germline, CDR1 is SEHNR and CDR2 is FQNEAQ (reference sequence). This CDR3 contains 16 residues. The CDR3 loop is CASSLVRAFGANVLTF. CDR3 DNA sequence: TGTGCCAGCAGCTTAGTTAGGGCCTTTGGGGCCAACGTCCTGACTTTC.

This chain joins TRBV7-2 and TRBJ2-7, with no clear D. This CDR3 has 12 amino acids. V lost 4 bases and J 3 bases, leaving 7 bases between the germline ends. Germline V lookup: CDR1 SGHTA, CDR2 FQGNSA. The CDR3: CASSSIRYEQYF. DNA for the CDR3: TGTGCCAGCAGCTCAATTCGCTACGAGCAGTACTTC. The whole variable domain, filled in from reference TRBV7-2 and TRBJ2-7, reads GAGVSQSPSNKVTEKGKDVELRCDPISGHTALYWYRQSLGQGLEFLIYFQGNSAPDKSGLPSDRFSAERTGGSVSTLTIQRTQQEDSAVYLCASSSIRYEQYFGPGTRLTVT.

V usage is TRBV12-3 or TRBV12-4 and J usage is TRBJ2-7, with TRBD2 matching 9 bases. This CDR3 contains 16 residues. Trimming cost V 2 bases and J 0 bases; bases outside gene matches: 5. CDR3 protein: CASSLPSGASSYEQYF. The CDR3 coding sequence is TGTGCCAGCAGTTTACCTAGCGGGGCCTCCTCCTACGAGCAGTACTTC.

This clonotype was detected a few times. The CDR3, as DNA: TGCAGTGCCACCCAGAGCACAGATACGCAGTATTTT. Translation gives CSATQSTDTQYF. This sequence joins TRBV20-1 and TRBJ2-3; no firm D call. V was cut by 6 bases and J by 0 bases, with 7 bases left in between. The CDR3 covers 12 residues. Germline assignment: CDR1 DFQATT and CDR2 SNEGSKA (reference sequence).

The rearrangement joins TRBV20-1 to TRBJ2-2; 10 bases fit TRBD2. The germline CDR1 and CDR2 sequences are DFQATT and SNEGSKA (reference sequence). V shed 4 bases, J shed 3 bases, and the junction held 5 bases outside the gene matches. The CDR3 extends over 15 amino acids. CDR3 DNA sequence: TGCAGTGCTAATGTGCTAGCGGGAGACACCGGGGAGCTGTTTTTT. It yields the protein CSANVLAGDTGELFF.

A few counts support this clonotype. The V and J genes are TRBV12-3 or TRBV12-4 and TRBJ1-1, with 8 bases lining up with TRBD1. The V segment lost 1 base and the J segment 4 bases; nucleotides outside the gene matches: 11. This CDR3 is built from 17 residues. As DNA, the CDR3 is TGTGCCAGCAGTTTAGTTTACAGGGCAGGGGGCCGCACTGAAGCTTTCTTT. This sequence encodes CASSLVYRAGGRTEAFF.

The rearrangement links TRBV10-3 to TRBJ2-1, with TRBD2 matching over 7 bases. This CDR3 region has 17 residues. Trimming cost V 0 bases and J 16 bases; bases outside gene matches: 21. Germline V lookup: CDR1 ENHRY, CDR2 SYGVKD. Written as DNA, the CDR3 is TGTGCCATCAGTGAGTCTTTGAACGGACTAGTGTCGTCGGTTCAATTCTTC. The encoded protein is CAISESLNGLVSSVQFF.

The V call is TRBV12-3 or TRBV12-4, the J call TRBJ1-6; D possibly corresponds to TRBD1 (6 bases). The CDR3 loop spans 14 amino acids. The V end was cut by 3 bases, the J end by 9 bases, with 12 bases between. The CDR3 DNA sequence: TGTGCCAGCAGTTTCGGCAGGGGAGCTTCACCCCTCCACTTT. It yields the protein CASSFGRGASPLHF.

This clonotype was seen a handful of times. The V call is TRBV24-1, the J call TRBJ2-3; D is perhaps TRBD1 (6 bases). Germline CDR1 KGHDR, CDR2 SFDVKD. The V and J ends lost 9 bases and 3 bases respectively, with 15 bases between them. This CDR3 region has 14 residues. The CDR3 reads CATESGQETDTQYF. The DNA for the CDR3 is TGTGCCACCGAATCGGGACAAGAGACAGATACGCAGTATTTT.

The chain has TRBV29-1 and TRBJ1-2; 7 bases are shared with TRBD1. The CDR3 consists of 13 residues. Germline CDR1 and CDR2: SQVTM and ANQGSEA. V dropped 4 bases and J dropped 4; count of bases not matched to a gene: 6. This CDR3 is CSVAPTGSYGYTF. Written as DNA, the CDR3 is TGCAGCGTTGCGCCGACAGGGAGCTATGGCTACACCTTC.

A few counts support this clonotype. The chain is built from TRBV2 and TRBJ2-2; D is ambiguous. Deletions cut 6 bases from V and 7 bases from J, with 9 bases between. The CDR3 consists of 12 residues. The V gene's germline CDR1 is SNHLY and CDR2 FYNNEI. As DNA, the CDR3 is TGTGCCAGCAGGGGGTCGCTCGGGGAGCTGTTTTTT. The encoded protein is CASRGSLGELFF.

This chain joins TRBV18 and TRBJ2-5; TRBD1 agrees at 9 bases. The CDR3 is 17 residues long. Germline V gives CDR1 KGHSH, CDR2 LQKENI. With 1 base clipped from V and 0 bases from J, the junction kept 6 bases outside the gene matches. The CDR3, as DNA: TGTGCCAGCTCACCACTCCCCGGGACAGGGTACCAAGAGACCCAGTACTTC. It is translated as CASSPLPGTGYQETQYF.

This CDR3 reads CASSHPLGKNEQFF. As DNA, the CDR3 is TGCGCCAGCAGCCATCCACTAGGGAAGAATGAGCAGTTCTTC. The chain uses TRBV4-1 and TRBJ2-1; D is perhaps TRBD2 (5 bases). Germline CDR1 reads MGHRA; CDR2 reads YSYEKL. V shed 3 bases and J shed 7 bases, with 13 bases lying between them. The CDR3 length is 14 residues.

This clonotype turned up a few times. The chain is built from TRBV12-3 or TRBV12-4 and TRBJ2-1; 12 bases align to TRBD2. Unmatched junction bases numbered 6, after V lost 6 bases and J lost 6 bases. The CDR3 length is 15 residues. The CDR3: CASREPSGRANEQFF. In nucleotides, the CDR3 is TGTGCCAGCAGGGAACCTAGCGGGAGGGCCAATGAGCAGTTCTTC.

Note on this clonotype: Mismatch with germline at one junction end may stem from a read error. The rearrangement links TRBV12-3 or TRBV12-4 to TRBJ2-1; the match to TRBD2 covers 10 bases. This CDR3 comprises 16 residues. The CDR3 nucleotides read TGTGCCAGCAGTATAGCGGGGGGATCCCTCTACAATGAGCAGTTCTTC. Its translation is CASSIAGGSLYNEQFF.

This clonotype was seen more than once but under ten times. The rearrangement uses TRBV6-1 and TRBJ2-1; no definite D call. The CDR3 runs to 15 residues. Germline CDR1 and CDR2: MNHNS and SASEGT. Deletions cut 8 bases from V and 2 bases from J, with 16 bases between. Here the CDR3 DNA reads TGTGCCAGCTCCTCCCTTGGGCAGACCTACAATGAGCAGTTCTTC. This encodes CASSSLGQTYNEQFF.

This rearrangement joins TRBV20-1 to TRBJ2-5, with a tentative D call TRBD2 (5 bases). Germline V gene lookup returns CDR1 DFQATT and CDR2 SNEGSKA (reference sequence). The CDR3 covers 13 residues. The germline V and J ends were trimmed by 4 bases and 4 bases, with 13 bases remaining between them. For the CDR3, the DNA is TGCAGTGCTACACGGACTTTTCGAGAGACCCAGTACTTC. Its protein is CSATRTFRETQYF.

This clonotype appeared a few times. The V call is TRBV10-3, the J call TRBJ2-2, with D unresolved. Trimming removed 3 bases from V and 8 bases from J, with 13 bases in between. The CDR3 extends over 14 amino acids. In germline, CDR1 is ENHRY, CDR2 SYGVKD. The CDR3 reads CAISDYPGSGELFF. In DNA form, the CDR3 reads TGTGCCATCAGTGATTATCCCGGGTCTGGGGAGCTGTTTTTT.

This clonotype has ten or more counts. Sequence at one end of the junction differs from germline and may be a read error. The chain has TRBV5-1 and TRBJ1-4; D gene unclear. The CDR3 covers 12 residues. Germline V gene sequence: CDR1 SGHRS, CDR2 YFSETQ. The CDR3 sequence: CASSLAGEKLFF. The CDR3 nucleotides are TGTGCCAGCAGTTTAGCCGGGGAAAAACTGTTTTTT.

Only a few counts were recorded for this clonotype. The chain combines TRBV3-1 with TRBJ2-7, with D perhaps matching TRBD1 (6 bases). Germline V lookup: CDR1 LGHDT, CDR2 YNNKEL (reference sequence). Trimming shortened V by 4 bases and J by 7 bases, and 14 bases separated the two germline ends. The CDR3 is made up of 13 amino acids. CDR3 sequence: CASSPALGAEQYF. CDR3 coding DNA: TGTGCCAGCAGCCCGGCTTTGGGGGCTGAGCAGTACTTC.